This record concerns one T cell receptor (beta chain) sequence. The source of the sample is a study of T-cell memory formation after mild COVID-19. TCRdb recomputed calls from the 5' RACE reads with MiXCR, one row per CDR3 protein. Seen here are roughly 400,000 distinct CDR3 sequences, 15% to 20% observed once, and the top ten hold around a fifth. Trimming cost V 6 bases and J 1 base, with 13 bases left between them. Germline lookup yields CDR1 MNHEY and CDR2 SVGEGT. The CDR3 extends over 15 amino acids. The clonotype originates from a man younger than 35 who had mild COVID-19 (a few samples of this study predate the infection). Cell type and time point are not known. The chain uses TRBV6-2 or TRBV6-3 and TRBJ2-1; D ambiguous. The specimen was PBMCs or a T cell subset sorted from them (not recorded which). The CDR3 protein is CASRAIPPSYNEQFF. In nucleotides, the CDR3 is TGTGCCAGCAGAGCCATCCCCCCGTCCTACAATGAGCAGTTCTTC.